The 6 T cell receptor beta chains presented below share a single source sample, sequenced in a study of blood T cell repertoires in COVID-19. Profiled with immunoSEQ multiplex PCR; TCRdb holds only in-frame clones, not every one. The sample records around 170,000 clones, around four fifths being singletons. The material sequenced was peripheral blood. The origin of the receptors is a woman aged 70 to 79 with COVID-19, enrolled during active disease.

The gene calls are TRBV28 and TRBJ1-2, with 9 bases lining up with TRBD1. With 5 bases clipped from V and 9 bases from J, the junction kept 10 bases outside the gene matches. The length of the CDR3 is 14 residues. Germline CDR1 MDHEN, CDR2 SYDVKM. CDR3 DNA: TGTGCCAGCAGTGAAGGACAGGGGATTGGGAGCTACACCTTC. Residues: CASSEGQGIGSYTF.

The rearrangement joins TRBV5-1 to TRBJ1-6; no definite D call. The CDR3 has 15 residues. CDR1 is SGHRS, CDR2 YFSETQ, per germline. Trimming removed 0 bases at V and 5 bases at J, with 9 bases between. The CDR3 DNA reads TGCGCCAGCAGCTTGGGCGTCCAACATAATTCACCCCTCCACTTT. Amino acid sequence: CASSLGVQHNSPLHF.

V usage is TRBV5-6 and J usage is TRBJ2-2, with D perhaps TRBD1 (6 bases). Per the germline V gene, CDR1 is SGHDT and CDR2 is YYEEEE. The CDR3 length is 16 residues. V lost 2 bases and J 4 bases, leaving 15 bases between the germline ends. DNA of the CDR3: TGTGCCAGCAGCTTTAGGCAGGGGACACTCACCGGGGAGCTGTTTTTT. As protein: CASSFRQGTLTGELFF.

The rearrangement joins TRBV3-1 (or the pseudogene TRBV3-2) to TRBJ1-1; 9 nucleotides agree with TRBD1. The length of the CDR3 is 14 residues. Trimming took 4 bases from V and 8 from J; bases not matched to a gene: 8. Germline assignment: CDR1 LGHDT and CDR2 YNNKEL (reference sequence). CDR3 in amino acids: CASSPLIGQGEAFF. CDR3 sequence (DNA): TGTGCCAGCAGCCCCCTGATTGGACAGGGGGAAGCTTTCTTT.

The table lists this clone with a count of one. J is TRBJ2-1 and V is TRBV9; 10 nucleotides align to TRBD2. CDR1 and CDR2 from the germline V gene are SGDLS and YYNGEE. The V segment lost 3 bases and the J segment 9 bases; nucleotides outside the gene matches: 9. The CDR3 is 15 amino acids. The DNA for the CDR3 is TGTGCCAGCAGCGAAAAACCGGGACTAGCGACTGAGCAGTTCTTC. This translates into CASSEKPGLATEQFF.

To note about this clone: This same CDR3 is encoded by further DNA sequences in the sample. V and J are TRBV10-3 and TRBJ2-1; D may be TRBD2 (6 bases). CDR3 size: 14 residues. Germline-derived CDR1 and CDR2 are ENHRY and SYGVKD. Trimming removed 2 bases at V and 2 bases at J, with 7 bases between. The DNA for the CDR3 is TGTGCCATCAGTGAGGGGGGGACCTACAATGAGCAGTTCTTC. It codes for CAISEGGTYNEQFF.